This TCR beta chain came from a study of blood T cell repertoires in COVID-19. At the level of the study: Acute and convalescent COVID-19 samples came from the United States, Italy and Spain. Nucleic acid was either cDNA or gDNA, and it came from T cells, B-cell-depleted T cells, or PBMCs.

Trimming pared 2 bases from V and 0 bases from J, leaving 10 bases between. Germline assignment: CDR1 MNHEY and CDR2 SVGAGI. The CDR3 has 15 residues. Assay: immunoSEQ multiplex PCR; the TCRdb copy retains only in-frame clones and omits some. The table includes about 140,000 clones, roughly 79% detected once. This clone was seen a handful of times. The material sequenced was PBMCs or T cells enriched from blood (not recorded which). The clonotype originates from a woman in her 50s who had recovered from COVID-19. The genes are TRBV6-5 and TRBJ1-2; D gene ambiguous. The DNA of the CDR3 is TGTGCCAGCAGTTACAGGCCAGGTCCTAACTATGGCTACACCTTC. It encodes CASSYRPGPNYGYTF.